The 8 T cell receptor beta chains below come from one sample, sequenced in a study of regulatory T cells in long-lasting Graves disease listed by TCRdb under 2021. The method was multiplex PCR. Sequencing relied on an Illumina HiSeq 4000. TCR beta libraries were built with iRepertoire HTBI primers and Arm-PCR amplification of CDR3 regions. In-frame beta chains were kept once TCRdb had trimmed the public reads at Q25 with fastp and called clones with MiXCR. Here each entry gathers all rows of one CDR3 protein and keeps the most common genes and DNA. Within this sample are 600,000 to 800,000 distinct CDR3 sequences, with approximately 31% of them counted one time only. The top ten clonotypes cover 40% to 55% of the sample. Read against the paper, the sample's time point label means: persistent/refractory GD, antithyroid drugs over 5 years with positive TRAb. RNA was extracted from PBMCs in TRIzol for both TCR sequencing and RNA sequencing.

The source material was peripheral blood mononuclear cells (PBMCs), sampled when the disease was refractory, from a patient treated with antithyroid drugs. All receptors derive from a female donor with Graves disease.

This clonotype was detected many times. The chain employs TRBV28 and TRBJ2-7; D may be TRBD1 (5 bases). The CDR3 spans 13 residues. Between the trimmed V and J ends, which lost 3 bases and 2 bases, there was a span of 8 bases. Germline CDR1 is MDHEN and CDR2 is SYDVKM. The CDR3 DNA is TGTGCCAGCAGTTTCAGGGTGGCCTACGAGCAGTACTTC. Its protein product is CASSFRVAYEQYF.

This clonotype showed up just a few times. The V gene is TRBV2, the J gene TRBJ2-3; possibly TRBD2 for D (6 bases). The CDR3 has 13 residues. The V gene lost 4 bases and the J gene lost 6 bases, with 11 bases spanning the gap. CDR1 is SNHLY and CDR2 is FYNNEI in the germline V gene. The CDR3 DNA is TGTGCCAGCAGTGGTGGGACTGGGGATACGCAGTATTTT. Its translation is CASSGGTGDTQYF. The whole variable domain, remainder taken from reference TRBV2 and TRBJ2-3, is EPEVTQTPSHQVTQMGQEVILRCVPISNHLYFYWYRQILGQKVEFLVSFYNNEISEKSEIFDDQFSVERPDGSNFTLKIRSTKLEDSAMYFCASSGGTGDTQYFGPGTRLTVL.

This clonotype was counted only a few times. This chain uses TRBV20-1 with TRBJ2-1, with 9 bases aligning to TRBD2. This CDR3 is built from 13 residues. V lost 1 base to trimming and J lost 13 bases; unmatched junction nucleotides: 8. Germline V gene data show CDR1 as DFQATT and CDR2 as SNEGSKA (reference sequence). CDR3 bases: TGCAGTGCTAGAGGGGTGGGGACTAGCCTCCAGTTCTTC. This codes for CSARGVGTSLQFF.

V is TRBV18 and J is TRBJ2-5; 9 bases align to TRBD1. The germline gives CDR1 KGHSH, CDR2 LQKENI. V shed 3 bases, J shed 5 bases, and the junction held 4 bases outside the gene matches. The CDR3 is 14 amino acids. DNA for the CDR3: TGTGCCAGCTCACCGACAGGGGGTCCGGAGACCCAGTACTTC. This translates into CASSPTGGPETQYF.

This clonotype was observed a few times. The chain has TRBV24-1 and TRBJ1-5; D uncertain. CDR1 and CDR2 (germline): KGHDR, SFDVKD. This CDR3 is 13 amino acids long. V lost 6 bases and J 4 bases, leaving 9 bases between the germline ends. As DNA, the CDR3 is TGTGCCACCAGTACCGGCAGAAATCAGCCCCAGCATTTT. This codes for CATSTGRNQPQHF.

The gene calls are TRBV7-9 and TRBJ1-1; perhaps TRBD1 as D (6 bases). This CDR3 region has 17 residues. V dropped 1 base and J dropped 2 bases, with 17 bases sitting between them. Germline V gene sequence: CDR1 SEHNR, CDR2 FQNEAQ (reference sequence). CDR3 protein: CASSLEGDPGGNTEAFF. CDR3 nucleotide sequence: TGTGCCAGCAGCTTAGAGGGGGACCCCGGTGGAAACACTGAAGCTTTCTTT.

The chain carries TRBV28 and TRBJ2-7; D uncertain. Germline loops: CDR1 MDHEN, CDR2 SYDVKM. V was cut by 2 bases and J by 2 bases, with 4 bases left in between. The CDR3 contains 12 residues. CDR3 sequence: CASSLITYEQYF. CDR3 coding DNA: TGTGCCAGCAGTTTAATTACCTACGAGCAGTACTTC.

This clonotype was seen more than once but under ten times. The genes are TRBV19 and TRBJ2-7; TRBD2 matches at 13 bases. V shed 4 bases and J 7 bases; nucleotides not matched to a gene: 10. The CDR3 sequence is 16 residues long. The V gene's germline CDR1 is LNHDA and CDR2 SQIVND (reference sequence). CDR3 nucleotides: TGTGCCAGTAGTACGGGGAGACTAGCGGGAGGAGAGGAGCAGTACTTC. It encodes CASSTGRLAGGEEQYF.